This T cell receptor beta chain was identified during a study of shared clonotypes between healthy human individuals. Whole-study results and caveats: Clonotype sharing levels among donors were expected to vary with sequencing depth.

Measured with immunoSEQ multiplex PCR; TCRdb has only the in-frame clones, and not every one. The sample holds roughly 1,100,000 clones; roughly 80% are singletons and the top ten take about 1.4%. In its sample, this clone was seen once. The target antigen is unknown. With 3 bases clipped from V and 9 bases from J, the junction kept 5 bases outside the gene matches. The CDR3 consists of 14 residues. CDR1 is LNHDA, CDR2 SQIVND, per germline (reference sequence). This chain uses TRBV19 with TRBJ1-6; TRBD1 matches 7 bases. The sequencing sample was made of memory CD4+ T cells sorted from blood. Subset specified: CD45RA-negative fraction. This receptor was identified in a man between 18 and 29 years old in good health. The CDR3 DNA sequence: TGTGCCAGTAGTATCGAGGGGGCAGCTTCACCCCTCCACTTT. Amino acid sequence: CASSIEGAASPLHF.